This T cell receptor (beta chain) was sequenced during a study of T cells in Graves' hyperthyroidism and ophthalmopathy. Study-wide background: Prior to any treatment, at the point of initial diagnosis, peripheral blood was collected.

From RNA transcripts, TCR beta CDR3 regions were amplified. HTBI primers were used for first-round RT-PCR of the TCR CDR3. TCRdb re-analysed the multiplex PCR reads in MiXCR, keeping a single row per CDR3 protein. The table shows fewer than 500,000 distinct CDR3 sequences, with approximately 13% occurring only once. V lost 5 bases and J lost 5; bases outside the gene matches: 6. The CDR3 is 14 amino acids. Germline V gene data show CDR1 as SGHTA and CDR2 as FQGTGA. Sequences were obtained from blood. This rearrangement joins TRBV7-3 to TRBJ2-3, with TRBD2 identical over 8 bases. The receptor's source is a man aged 25 to 45 with Graves' hyperthyroidism that later progressed to Graves' ophthalmopathy. This CDR3 reads CASSPGLGEDTQYF. CDR3 in DNA: TGTGCCAGCAGCCCGGGACTAGGGGAAGATACGCAGTATTTT.